Following are 30 T cell receptor beta chains from one sample sequenced in a study of molecular identifiers for immune sequencing clone quantification. TCRdb redid the calling of the PCR reads with MiXCR, one entry per CDR3 protein. The data show over 50,000 distinct CDR3 sequences, approximately 40% seen once. The material sequenced was naive CD8+ T cells from blood, with Jurkat cell RNA spiked in. Subset specified: FACS-sorted CD8+CD4-CCR7+CD45RA+ naive T cells. The source is a human donor in good health. Some libraries in this study had Jurkat cell RNA spiked in.

A few counts support this clonotype. This chain joins TRBV3-2 and TRBJ2-3; TRBD1, the table's D call, was not compared with the DNA. TRBV3-2 is marked as a pseudogene. The CDR3 length is 12 residues. CDR3 region: CASARGADTQYF. The CDR3 nucleotides read TGTGCCAGCGCGAGGGGGGCAGATACGCAGTATTTT.

The J gene is TRBJ1-5, the V gene TRBV28; D uncertain. The CDR3 is 15 amino acids. V was cut by 1 base and J by 3 bases, with 10 bases left in between. CDR1 MDHEN and CDR2 SYDVKM come from the germline V gene. The DNA for the CDR3 is TGTGCCAGCAGTTTATCGCAGGAGTACAATCAGCCCCAGCATTTT. Translation: CASSLSQEYNQPQHF.

This clonotype was observed a handful of times. V usage is TRBV12-3 or TRBV12-4 and J usage is TRBJ2-5; 7 bases map to TRBD1. V dropped 6 bases and J dropped 1; count of bases not matched to a gene: 8. The CDR3 totals 15 residues. DNA for the CDR3: TGTGCCAGCAGCTATGGAAGGGGGCCCCAAGAGACCCAGTACTTC. Translation: CASSYGRGPQETQYF.

The V and J genes are TRBV7-9 and TRBJ2-7, with TRBD1 matching 8 bases. The V gene end was trimmed by 5 bases and the J gene end by 2 bases; junction bases not matched to a gene: 17. CDR3 length: 18 residues. CDR1 and CDR2 (germline): SEHNR, FQNEAQ (reference sequence). The CDR3 nucleotides are TGTGCCAGCAGCGGTGGACAGGGTTTTATCGCGGGCCCCTACGAGCAGTACTTC. It encodes CASSGGQGFIAGPYEQYF.

The table lists this clonotype with a few counts. V usage is TRBV6-1 and J usage is TRBJ2-7; 8 nucleotides line up with TRBD1. The J segment lost 4 bases and the V segment lost 6 bases, leaving 11 bases of the junction unmatched. The CDR3 covers 15 residues. The germline CDR1 and CDR2 sequences are MNHNS and SASEGT. In DNA form, the CDR3 reads TGTGCCAGCAGCGCACAGGACAGGGTTGGATACGAGCAGTACTTC. This codes for CASSAQDRVGYEQYF.

In the case of this clonotype: The CDR3 does not end in the conserved phenylalanine or tryptophan, so this is likely a read error. The chain carries TRBV7-8 and TRBJ2-3; possible D gene TRBD2, 6 bases. Per the germline V gene, CDR1 is SGHVS and CDR2 is FQNEAQ. The CDR3 totals 17 residues. The ends were cut back, 1 base at V and 6 bases at J, with 20 bases in the middle. The CDR3 here is CASSLGLGTPAVDTQYY. DNA of the CDR3: TGTGCCAGCAGCTTAGGTTTGGGGACTCCCGCGGTGGATACGCAGTATTAT.

This clonotype is classed as medium-sized. This rearrangement joins TRBV29-1 to TRBJ2-5; D is perhaps TRBD1 or TRBD2 (5 bases each). The CDR3 is 13 residues long. The V end lost 5 bases, the J end lost 3 bases, and 13 bases lay between the germline ends. Looked up from germline, CDR1 is SQVTM and CDR2 is ANQGSEA. The CDR3 region has the DNA TGCAGCGTTCTTGAGGGACCGAAAGAGACCCAGTACTTC. This sequence encodes CSVLEGPKETQYF.

The chain joins TRBV11-1 to TRBJ2-5, with 7 bases lining up with TRBD2. The CDR3 totals 13 residues. V lost 9 bases, J lost 3 bases, and 7 bases stayed unmatched. Looked up from germline, CDR1 is SGHAT and CDR2 is FQDESV (reference sequence). The CDR3 loop reads CASRKRGEETQYF. The CDR3 bases are TGTGCCAGTCGAAAGCGGGGTGAAGAGACCCAGTACTTC. Full variable domain (rest looked up from reference TRBV11-1 and TRBJ2-5): EAEVAQSPRYKITEKSQAVAFWCDPISGHATLYWYRQILGQGPELLVQFQDESVVDDSQLPKDRFSAERLKGVDSTLKIQPAELGDSAMYLCASRKRGEETQYFGPGTRLLVL.

The chain employs TRBV6-1 and TRBJ2-3; possibly TRBD1 for D (5 bases). Germline assignment: CDR1 MNHNS and CDR2 SASEGT. Between the trimmed V and J ends, which lost 2 bases and 2 bases, there was a span of 14 bases. The CDR3 is 16 residues long. The CDR3 region is CASSETGVSHTDTQYF. CDR3 bases: TGTGCCAGCAGTGAAACAGGAGTATCCCACACAGATACGCAGTATTTT.

In the case of this clonotype: A read error is possible here, since a much larger clone lies one base away. The chain carries TRBV12-5 and TRBJ1-2, with 7 nucleotides matching TRBD1. The CDR3 spans 14 residues. Germline V gene lookup returns CDR1 LGHNT and CDR2 FRNRAP. The CDR3 sequence is CASGPWDSHYGDTF. The CDR3 DNA sequence: TGTGCTAGTGGTCCTTGGGACAGCCACTATGGCGACACCTTC.

The rearrangement uses TRBV20-1 and TRBJ2-3; perhaps TRBD1 as D (8 bases). V was trimmed by 4 bases and J by 2 bases, leaving 16 bases between them. Germline V lookup: CDR1 DFQATT, CDR2 SNEGSKA (reference sequence). The CDR3 totals 15 residues. The CDR3 sequence is CSATQQGGHTDTQYF. The DNA for the CDR3 is TGCAGTGCTACTCAACAGGGGGGGCACACAGATACGCAGTATTTT.

V is TRBV5-6 and J is TRBJ1-1; D ambiguous. The germline CDR1 and CDR2 sequences are SGHDT and YYEEEE. The CDR3 consists of 13 residues. V dropped 2 bases and J dropped 2 bases, with 7 bases sitting between them. The CDR3: CASSFGPNTEAFF. Here the CDR3 DNA reads TGTGCCAGCAGCTTTGGCCCCAACACTGAAGCTTTCTTT.

This clonotype has a count of ten or more. V usage is TRBV27 and J usage is TRBJ1-1; D is ambiguous. The CDR3 spans 13 residues. Deletions cut 6 bases from V and 0 bases from J, with 8 bases between. Germline V gene lookup returns CDR1 MNHEY and CDR2 SMNVEV (reference sequence). CDR3 region: CASSQTVNTEAFF. CDR3 DNA: TGTGCCAGCAGCCAGACTGTGAACACTGAAGCTTTCTTT.

The rearrangement joins TRBV12-3 or TRBV12-4 to TRBJ2-1; maybe TRBD1 (6 bases). V lost 5 bases to trimming and J lost 4 bases, with 21 bases between them. The CDR3 extends over 17 amino acids. The chain's CDR3 is CASSPWTAPGTYNEQFF. The CDR3 nucleotides are TGTGCCAGCAGTCCCTGGACAGCCCCGGGAACTTACAATGAGCAGTTCTTC.

There are many counts of this clonotype. The V gene is TRBV4-2, the J gene TRBJ1-5; no clear D gene. Looked up from germline, CDR1 is LGHNA and CDR2 is YNFKEQ. The V gene lost 3 bases and the J gene lost 2 bases, with 8 bases spanning the gap. This CDR3 region has 14 residues. As DNA, the CDR3 is TGTGCCAGCAGCCAGCCCTATGGCAATCAGCCCCAGCATTTT. It translates to CASSQPYGNQPQHF.

This chain uses TRBV6-2 or TRBV6-3 with TRBJ2-3; D may be TRBD2 (6 bases). Trimming shortened V by 8 bases and J by 4 bases, and 16 bases separated the two germline ends. This CDR3 spans 14 amino acids. CDR1 is MNHEY and CDR2 is SVGEGT in the germline V gene. CDR3 coding DNA: TGTGCCAGCTACGGGACTGGATACGCAGATACGCAGTATTTT. This codes for CASYGTGYADTQYF.

This chain links TRBV12-3 or TRBV12-4 with TRBJ1-5, with 8 bases aligning to TRBD1. The CDR3 totals 15 residues. Trimming took 5 bases from V and 3 from J; bases not matched to a gene: 6. CDR3 protein: CASSRQGMTNQPQHF. The CDR3 DNA reads TGTGCCAGCAGTCGACAGGGGATGACCAATCAGCCCCAGCATTTT.

A word on this clonotype: A much more abundant neighbour one base away suggests this may be a read error. The V call is TRBV7-8, the J call TRBJ2-3, with 7 bases that match TRBD2. Germline-derived CDR1 and CDR2 are SGHVS and FQNEAQ. CDR3 length equals 17 residues. Trimming removed 5 bases from V and 4 bases from J; junction bases left unmatched: 15. The CDR3: CASSRLGSGGRPDTQYF. DNA for the CDR3: TGTGCCAGCAGCCGTTTGGGTTCGGGAGGAAGGCCAGATACGCAGTATTTT.

V and J are TRBV7-9 and TRBJ2-1, with 11 positions matching TRBD2. This CDR3 region has 15 residues. J was trimmed by 7 bases and V by 4 bases; bases with no gene match: 6. Germline-derived CDR1 and CDR2 are SEHNR and FQNEAQ (reference sequence). CDR3 region: CASSSLAGEENEQFF. The CDR3 nucleotides read TGTGCCAGCAGCTCACTAGCGGGAGAAGAAAATGAGCAGTTCTTC.

The J gene is TRBJ2-7, the V gene TRBV21-1; the table's D call, TRBD1, has no DNA check behind it. TRBV21-1 is a known pseudogene. The CDR3 consists of 13 residues. Written as DNA, the CDR3 is TGTGCCAGCCAGGTGGGACACTCCTACGAGCAGTACTTC. It yields the protein CASQVGHSYEQYF.

As to this clonotype: A much larger clone lies a single base off, so this may be a read error. The gene calls are TRBV20-1 and TRBJ1-4, with D uncertain. The V end lost 5 bases, the J end lost 0 bases, and 10 bases lay between the germline ends. The CDR3 loop spans 14 amino acids. Per germline, CDR1 DFQATT and CDR2 SNEGSKA (reference sequence). The CDR3 loop is CSACPGTTNEKLFF. The CDR3 DNA sequence: TGCAGTGCTTGCCCGGGTACAACTAATGAAAAACTGTTTTTT.

This clonotype was picked up a small number of times. This sequence joins TRBV4-3 and TRBJ2-7; 11 bases map to TRBD2. CDR3 length equals 16 residues. With 1 base clipped from V and 6 bases from J, the junction kept 8 bases outside the gene matches. Germline CDR1 is LGHNA and CDR2 is YSLEER. The chain's CDR3 is CASSQVLGLAGIEQYF. In nucleotides, the CDR3 is TGCGCCAGCAGCCAAGTGCTTGGACTAGCGGGCATCGAGCAGTACTTC.

Concerning this clonotype itself: A read error may explain this, as a much larger clone is one base away. The chain is built from TRBV4-3 and TRBJ2-1; D is unresolved. The DNA matches TRBJ2-7 better at its end, which makes the J call doubtful. The CDR3 has 13 residues. Germline values: CDR1 LGHNA, CDR2 YSLEER. The CDR3 DNA is TGCGCCAGCAGCCCCGCGGCCTACAATGAGCAGTACTTC. The encoded protein is CASSPAAYNEQYF.

Ten or more counts support this clonotype. The rearrangement links TRBV27 to TRBJ2-7, with D possibly called TRBD1 or TRBD2 (6 bases each). Germline V lookup: CDR1 MNHEY, CDR2 SMNVEV (reference sequence). The CDR3 consists of 13 residues. V was cut by 5 bases and J by 4 bases, with 12 bases left in between. The CDR3 region has the DNA TGTGCCAGCAGTCTCAGAGGGGGGTACGAGCAGTACTTC. The encoded protein is CASSLRGGYEQYF.

The genes are TRBV6-6 and TRBJ2-7; tentatively, D is TRBD1 or TRBD2 (5 bases each). Germline lookup yields CDR1 MNHNY and CDR2 SVGAGI (reference sequence). CDR3 length: 14 amino acids. V dropped 8 bases and J dropped 0 bases, with 14 bases sitting between them. CDR3: CASCTDGASYEQYF. CDR3 sequence (DNA): TGTGCCAGCTGTACTGACGGGGCCTCCTACGAGCAGTACTTC.

The V and J genes are TRBV11-2 and TRBJ2-5; the D gene is possibly TRBD2 (5 bases). V was pared by 2 bases and J by 5 bases, with 9 bases between. Germline assignment: CDR1 SGHAT and CDR2 FQNNGV. The CDR3 has 13 amino acids. The CDR3 region is CASSLFSAETQYF. The CDR3 nucleotides are TGTGCCAGCAGCTTATTTAGCGCCGAGACCCAGTACTTC.

This clonotype was counted ten times or more. The chain carries TRBV10-3 and TRBJ2-7; unclear D gene. The CDR3 is 11 amino acids. The germline V gene has CDR1 ENHRY and CDR2 SYGVKD. V lost 3 bases, J lost 4 bases, and 4 bases lay in between. CDR3 coding DNA: TGTGCCATCAGTGATTTGTACGAGCAGTACTTC. This codes for CAISDLYEQYF.

This clonotype was observed a handful of times. The chain employs TRBV28 and TRBJ2-3; D may be TRBD1 (5 bases). Trimming cost V 6 bases and J 4 bases, with 11 bases left between them. The germline CDR1 and CDR2 sequences are MDHEN and SYDVKM. The CDR3 contains 13 residues. DNA of the CDR3: TGTGCCAGCAGACCAGGACACCCAGATACGCAGTATTTT. Translation: CASRPGHPDTQYF.

This chain uses TRBV28 with TRBJ2-2; 7 positions match TRBD2. Looked up from germline, CDR1 is MDHEN and CDR2 is SYDVKM. The CDR3 totals 18 residues. V was pared by 1 base and J by 3 bases, with 11 bases of the junction left unmatched. CDR3 coding DNA: TGTGCCAGCAGTTTATATCCGTGGGGGGGTTTGGACACCGGGGAGCTGTTTTTT. As protein: CASSLYPWGGLDTGELFF. The variable domain in full, with the rest retrieved from reference TRBV28 and TRBJ2-2, is DVKVTQSSRYLVKRTGEKVFLECVQDMDHENMFWYRQDPGLGLRLIYFSYDVKMKEKGDIPEGYSVSREKKERFSLILESASTNQTSMYLCASSLYPWGGLDTGELFFGEGSRLTVL.

This clonotype occurred a few times. The chain couples TRBV4-2 to TRBJ2-4; the D call may be TRBD1 or TRBD2 (5 bases each). V gave up 5 bases and J gave up 0 bases, with 17 bases separating them. CDR1 is LGHNA and CDR2 is YNFKEQ in the germline V gene. The CDR3 has 17 residues. CDR3 DNA sequence: TGTGCCAGCAGCGACCGGGGCTCAGGACTAGCCAAAAACATTCAGTACTTC. Translation: CASSDRGSGLAKNIQYF.